The sequence of this TCR beta chain was determined in a study of monozygotic twins with inflammatory bowel disease. Study-wide results and limits: IBD-affected twins scored below their healthy co-twins in TCRbeta diversity (inverse Simpson).

For this clonotype: Its target is not known.

TCRdb reprocessed the 5' RACE reads, keeping one entry per CDR3 protein, no DNA. This sample's table has some 300,000 distinct CDR3 sequences. Germline CDR1 SGHTA, CDR2 FQGTGA. CDR3 size: 16 residues. The chain employs TRBV7-3 and TRBJ2-3. The receptor was derived from a human donor with ulcerative colitis or Crohn's disease, or a healthy co-twin of an affected twin (not recorded which). The sample consisted of blood. This CDR3 reads CASSLNIFGGTDTQYF.